This T cell receptor beta chain was captured in a study of T cells after somatic rescue of genetic block. V was cut by 2 bases and J by 0 bases, with 11 bases left in between. Germline CDR1 reads SGHRS; CDR2 reads YFSETQ. The CDR3 is made up of 15 amino acids. Sequenced by immunoSEQ multiplex PCR; TCRdb stores in-frame clones only, minus some. The data hold roughly 55,000 clones, with about 96% observed a single time. The chain links TRBV5-1 to TRBJ1-2; possible D gene TRBD1, 6 bases. This receptor was taken from a child younger than two. Sequencing was carried out using peripheral blood mononuclear cells (PBMCs). CDR3 DNA: TGCGCCAGCAGCTTCCGGGACAAAGCTAACTATGGCTACACCTTC. It translates to CASSFRDKANYGYTF.